The clone carrying this T cell receptor (beta chain) occurred many times. The antigen is undetermined. TCRdb keeps only in-frame clones here, not all; method: immunoSEQ multiplex PCR. The sample includes under 150,000 clones, around nine tenths of them seen just once. This sample is part of a study of PD-1 blockade in mismatch repair-deficient tumors. Study summary: Enrolled 2013-2016, patients had progressing, pretreated mismatch repair-deficient cancers of around 12 types.

Notes on the study in general: After pembrolizumab, tumor-resident clones rose rapidly, then generally contracted before radiologic responses.

V was shortened by 1 base and J by 2 bases, with 9 bases between the two germline ends. The CDR3 covers 15 residues. Germline V gives CDR1 SGHAT, CDR2 FQDESV (reference sequence). Every patient had mismatch repair deficiency by PCR or immunohistochemistry. The TCR-sequenced patients were three responders to pembrolizumab. The rearrangement uses TRBV11-1 and TRBJ2-1, with D perhaps TRBD1 (5 bases). Sequenced here: peripheral blood, sampled just over 70 weeks after starting pembrolizumab. This clonotype originated in an adult with mismatch repair-deficient cancer. DNA for the CDR3: TGTGCCAGCAGCTTAGTCACAGGTACCTACAATGAGCAGTTCTTC. It translates to CASSLVTGTYNEQFF.